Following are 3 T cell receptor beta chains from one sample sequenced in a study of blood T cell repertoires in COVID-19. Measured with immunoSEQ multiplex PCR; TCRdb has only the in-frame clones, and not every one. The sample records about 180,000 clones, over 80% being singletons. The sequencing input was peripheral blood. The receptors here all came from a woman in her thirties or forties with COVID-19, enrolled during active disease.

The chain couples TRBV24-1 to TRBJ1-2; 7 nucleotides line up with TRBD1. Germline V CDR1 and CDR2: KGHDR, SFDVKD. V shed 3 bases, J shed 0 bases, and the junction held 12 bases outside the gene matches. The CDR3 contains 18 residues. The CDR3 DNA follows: TGTGCCACCAGTGATCCTGGGGGCAGGGGGTCGGCTAACTATGGCTACACCTTC. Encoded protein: CATSDPGGRGSANYGYTF.

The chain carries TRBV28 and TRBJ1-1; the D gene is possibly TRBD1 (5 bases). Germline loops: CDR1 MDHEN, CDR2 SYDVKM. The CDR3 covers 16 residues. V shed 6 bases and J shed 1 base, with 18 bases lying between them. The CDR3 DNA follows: TGTGCCAGCAGGCAGATGGCCCGGGGGGGGAACACTGAAGCTTTCTTT. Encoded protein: CASRQMARGGNTEAFF.

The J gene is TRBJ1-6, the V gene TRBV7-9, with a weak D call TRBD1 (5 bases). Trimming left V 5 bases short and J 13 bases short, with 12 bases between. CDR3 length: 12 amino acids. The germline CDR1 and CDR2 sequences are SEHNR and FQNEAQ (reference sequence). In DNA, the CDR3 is TGTGCCAGCAGCCCAGGGAATCTCCCCCTCCACTTT. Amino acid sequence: CASSPGNLPLHF. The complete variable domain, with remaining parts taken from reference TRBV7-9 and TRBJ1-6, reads DTGVSQNPRHKITKRGQNVTFRCDPISEHNRLYWYRQTLGQGPEFLTYFQNEAQLEKSRLLSDRFSAERPKGSFSTLEIQRTEQGDSAMYLCASSPGNLPLHFGNGTRLTVT.